Below, 2 T cell receptor beta chains from the same sample are listed, as sequenced in a study of T cells in localized non-small cell lung cancer. Profiled with immunoSEQ multiplex PCR; TCRdb holds only in-frame clones, not every one. The table lists some 39,000 clones, roughly 85% of them singletons. The sample was peripheral blood mononuclear cells, taken before any cancer treatment. These receptors originate from a male donor aged 60 or over with stage II lung adenocarcinoma.

The chain combines TRBV28 with TRBJ1-5; D unresolved. The CDR3 spans 16 residues. Trimming cost V 3 bases and J 5 bases, with 17 bases left between them. Germline CDR1 reads MDHEN; CDR2 reads SYDVKM. The chain's CDR3 is CASSLAGQPQDQPQHF. The CDR3 DNA reads TGTGCCAGCAGTTTGGCGGGCCAGCCTCAAGATCAGCCCCAGCATTTT.

The genes are TRBV6-5 and TRBJ1-2, with a possible D match to TRBD1 (6 bases). There are 12 residues in the CDR3. Germline-derived CDR1 and CDR2 are MNHEY and SVGAGI. V lost 6 bases, J lost 8 bases, and 13 bases lay in between. This CDR3 is CASSSTGYGYTF. The CDR3 DNA sequence: TGTGCCAGCAGCTCCACAGGGTACGGCTACACCTTC.